Below, 15 T cell receptor beta chains from the same sample are listed, as sequenced in a study of T-cell memory formation after mild COVID-19 (dated by TCRdb to the early 2020s). Libraries were prepared through 5' RACE. Sequencing was carried out with an Illumina NovaSeq 6000. TCRdb handled the public reads itself, with Q25 trimming in fastp and clone calling in MiXCR, and kept productive beta chains. Here each entry gathers all rows of one CDR3 protein and keeps the most common genes and DNA. The sample table records fewer than 450,000 distinct CDR3 sequences; more than 20% of these occur just once. The ten largest account for under 15% of the sample. The source material was PBMCs or a T cell subset sorted from them (not recorded which). These receptors were taken from an adult woman who had mild COVID-19 (a few samples of this study predate the infection). The sample titles of this study are shuffled in the database, so cell type and time point are left out; the donor was told from shared clones.

This clonotype was detected a few times. This chain uses TRBV7-9 with TRBJ2-7, with unresolved D. The germline CDR1 and CDR2 sequences are SEHNR and FQNEAQ (reference sequence). The germline V and J ends were trimmed by 9 bases and 0 bases, with 18 bases remaining between them. This CDR3 spans 15 amino acids. The chain's CDR3 is CASLEWVGGSYEQYF. The CDR3 DNA follows: TGTGCCAGTCTAGAATGGGTGGGTGGCTCCTACGAGCAGTACTTC.

The rearrangement links TRBV7-6 to TRBJ1-1; 8 bases are shared with TRBD1. Trimming took 3 bases from V and 3 from J; bases not matched to a gene: 6. Per the germline V gene, CDR1 is SGHVS and CDR2 is FNYEAQ. The CDR3 sequence is 15 residues long. CDR3 nucleotide sequence: TGTGCCAGCAGCTTTGGACAGGGATATGACACTGAAGCTTTCTTT. Residues: CASSFGQGYDTEAFF.

This clonotype was recorded at least ten times. This chain joins TRBV29-1 and TRBJ2-3; D might be TRBD2 (6 bases). The germline CDR1 and CDR2 sequences are SQVTM and ANQGSEA. This CDR3 spans 14 amino acids. The V end was cut by 4 bases, the J end by 3 bases, with 14 bases between. The CDR3 DNA sequence: TGCAGCGTTGGGTATGGGGGGAGTACAGATACGCAGTATTTT. Protein product: CSVGYGGSTDTQYF.

The table lists this clonotype with a few counts. The chain is built from TRBV5-1 and TRBJ2-3; D tentatively fits TRBD1 or TRBD2 (6 bases each). CDR1 SGHRS and CDR2 YFSETQ come from the germline V gene. The CDR3 extends over 16 amino acids. The ends were cut back, 4 bases at V and 0 bases at J, with 15 bases in the middle. For the CDR3, the DNA is TGCGCCAGCAGCCCGGAGGTGGGGGGCAGCACAGATACGCAGTATTTT. Translated, it gives CASSPEVGGSTDTQYF.

This clonotype was found a few times. V gene TRBV5-1 combines with J gene TRBJ2-3, with 8 bases fitting TRBD1. Germline trimming cut 0 bases from V and 6 bases from J; bases unmatched to any gene: 3. Germline lookup yields CDR1 SGHRS and CDR2 YFSETQ. The CDR3 totals 14 residues. CDR3 loop: CASSLGQGMDTQYF. The CDR3 DNA follows: TGCGCCAGCAGCTTGGGACAGGGGATGGATACGCAGTATTTT.

The rearrangement links TRBV12-3 or TRBV12-4 to TRBJ1-5, with 8 bases identical to TRBD1. The V and J ends lost 5 bases and 4 bases, in that order; junction bases with no gene match: 7. The CDR3 sequence is 15 residues long. The CDR3 coding sequence is TGTGCCAGCAGTGTTGGGGACAGGCGGAATCAGCCCCAGCATTTT. Its translation: CASSVGDRRNQPQHF.

About this clonotype: A much more abundant neighbour one base away suggests this may be a read error. The chain carries TRBV30 and TRBJ1-1, with D hard to call. CDR1 is GTSNPN and CDR2 is SVGIG in the germline V gene (reference sequence). The CDR3 extends over 13 amino acids. The CDR3 reads CAWREPGSPEASF. The CDR3 DNA follows: TGTGCCTGGAGGGAACCAGGATCACCGGAAGCTTCCTTT.

This chain uses TRBV19 with TRBJ2-1; TRBD1 agrees at 8 bases. The V gene's germline CDR1 is LNHDA and CDR2 SQIVND (reference sequence). The CDR3 consists of 13 residues. J was trimmed by 8 bases and V by 4 bases; bases with no gene match: 4. In nucleotides, the CDR3 is TGTGCCAGTAGTAGGGGACAGGCCGATGAGCAGTTCTTC. This sequence encodes CASSRGQADEQFF.

Only a few counts were recorded for this clonotype. The rearrangement uses TRBV29-1 and TRBJ2-7; 10 bases agree with TRBD1. CDR1 and CDR2 from the germline V gene are SQVTM and ANQGSEA. V was pared by 5 bases and J by 7 bases, with 5 bases of the junction left unmatched. CDR3 size: 12 residues. CDR3 residues: CSVPGQGPEQYF. CDR3 bases: TGCAGCGTTCCGGGACAGGGGCCGGAGCAGTACTTC.

The chain is built from TRBV20-1 and TRBJ1-5; 10 bases match TRBD1. CDR3 length: 14 residues. Per the germline V gene, CDR1 is DFQATT and CDR2 is SNEGSKA (reference sequence). V shed 3 bases and J 7 bases; nucleotides not matched to a gene: 6. The DNA for the CDR3 is TGCAGTGCTAGTCCCGGGACAGGGGAACAGCCCCAGCATTTT. This codes for CSASPGTGEQPQHF.

This chain connects TRBV4-2 to TRBJ2-7; a weak D match, TRBD2 (7 bases). The CDR3 contains 19 residues. Germline-derived CDR1 and CDR2 are LGHNA and YNFKEQ. Trimming took off 2 bases at V and 2 bases at J, with 25 bases between the two ends. The CDR3 spells CASSQKAGEGGGYPYEQYF. The CDR3 DNA sequence: TGTGCCAGCAGCCAAAAAGCCGGGGAAGGGGGGGGCTACCCCTACGAGCAGTACTTC.

The rearrangement uses TRBV4-1 and TRBJ2-1; tentatively, D is TRBD1 or TRBD2 (5 bases each). Trimming took 9 bases from V and 8 from J, leaving 14 bases between them. Germline loops: CDR1 MGHRA, CDR2 YSYEKL. The CDR3 consists of 12 residues. The chain's CDR3 is CASRGRVDEQFF. The DNA for the CDR3 is TGCGCCAGTCGGGGCAGGGTGGATGAGCAGTTCTTC.

This clonotype was seen only a few times. The rearrangement uses TRBV10-3 and TRBJ2-1, with D possibly matching TRBD1 (6 bases). Germline lookup yields CDR1 ENHRY and CDR2 SYGVKD. The CDR3 totals 15 residues. Deletions cut 3 bases from V and 7 bases from J, with 16 bases between. CDR3 residues: CAISEGQGRGNEQFF. The DNA of the CDR3 is TGTGCCATCAGTGAAGGTCAGGGGCGAGGGAATGAGCAGTTCTTC.

The chain has TRBV27 and TRBJ2-7; possible D gene TRBD2, 6 bases. The V end lost 6 bases, the J end lost 5 bases, and 14 bases lay between the germline ends. The CDR3 consists of 13 residues. Germline V lookup: CDR1 MNHEY, CDR2 SMNVEV (reference sequence). The CDR3: CASRWEAGNEQYF. CDR3 DNA sequence: TGTGCCAGCAGGTGGGAGGCGGGCAACGAGCAGTACTTC.

In its sample, this clonotype was seen a few times. The rearrangement uses TRBV5-5 and TRBJ2-3; no clear D gene. With 5 bases removed from V and 2 bases from J, the gap between germline ends came to 15 bases. The length of the CDR3 is 15 residues. Germline-derived CDR1 and CDR2 are SGHKS and YYEKEE (reference sequence). CDR3 sequence: CASSFTDIHTDTQYF. In nucleotides, the CDR3 is TGTGCCAGCAGTTTCACAGACATACACACAGATACGCAGTATTTT.